The present entry profiles one TCR beta chain with its context. Its antigen target is currently unknown. There are no base qualities to consult, and no much larger clone falls within one base. This record comes from a study of vaccination effects on CD4 cells after COVID-19 (dated by TCRdb to the early 2020s). In terms of the full investigation: In the ViraFEST assay, PBMC were stimulated with viral peptide pools, and antigen-specific CD4+ T cell clonotypes were then identified by expansion using TCR sequencing. Each participant got two doses of an mRNA SARS-CoV-2 vaccine, either BNT162b2 or mRNA-1273. About 2 million PBMC per well were cultured in IMDM with roughly 5% human AB serum, 10 IU/ml IL-2 and gentamicin, plus 10 ug/ml peptides. In both COVID-19 convalescent patients and infection-naive vaccine recipients, the study compared SARS-CoV-2 spike-specific CD4+ TCR repertoires from before mRNA vaccination with those from after it. Altogether, 10 COVID-19 convalescent patients and 4 SARS-CoV-2-naive healthy vaccine recipients made up the full study. The Oncomine TCR Beta short-read assay on an Illumina iSeq 100 was used to sequence cultures from other donors in the study.

The receptor library was made with the immunoSEQ multiplex PCR assay. DNA from the cultured and isolated CD4+ T cells underwent TCR beta CDR3 sequencing. In the paper's pipeline: Non-productive TCR sequences were removed and reads were trimmed to the CDR3 region, keeping CDR3s of at least 7 amino acids. The MANAFEST web app was used to identify antigen-specific clonotypes by comparing expansion in peptide wells with expansion in reference cultures. To count as positive, a clone had to show expansion at FDR<0.05 compared with the reference and with all other wells, an odds ratio above 5, and a frequency above 0.1% in two replicate wells. A clonotype was defined as cross-reactive if the clonotype was significantly expanded both in SARS-CoV-2 spike wells and in at least one common cold coronavirus spike condition. Using the stringdist R package, CDR3 similarity was measured by Levenshtein distance, and unrooted trees were constructed with ape in R 3.6.1. Entries here come from immuneACCESS through TCRdb and include only in-frame sequences with V and J called. Some clones fail to appear in such tables; in the studies checked, an unresolved V gene covers under half of the shortfall, and the cause of the remainder is unknown. V, J and clone size are taken as reported in that table, and D and trimming were inferred from the DNA itself. Across this sample there are approximately 37,000 clones, with 82% seen only once. The top ten hold less than 3.5% of the sample.

Spanning cysteine to phenylalanine, the CDR3 consists of 16 amino acids. The retained sequence is limited to the CDR3, 48 bases, with the frame set at the first base. Deletion took 3 bases off V and 6 bases off J, with a span of 17 bases between the germline ends. As encoded in the germline V gene, CDR1 is KGHDR while CDR2 is SFDVKD. After less than eleven days of culture, CD4+ T cells were isolated with the EasySep CD4+ T cell isolation kit. Negative nucleocapsid antibody results before and after vaccination confirmed that the healthy vaccine recipients had no prior SARS-CoV-2 infection. Half of the culture medium was replaced with fresh IL-2-containing medium on days 3 and 7. Unless noted otherwise, every peptide stimulation condition was cultured in triplicate wells. PBMC were separated from whole blood using Ficoll-Paque Plus gradient centrifugation and were then either cryopreserved at -140C or used fresh. The QIAamp micro DNA kit was used to extract genomic DNA from the cultured CD4+ T cells.

Overall results and qualifications from the work: Limitations of the study were the small number of convalescent patients and the absence of early post-infection timepoints. In healthy vaccine recipients, vaccine-induced clones were almost all SARS-CoV-2 mono-reactive, with only 1 of 255 cross-reactive with common cold coronaviruses. Clones induced by infection and clones induced by vaccination both contracted markedly at late timepoints after vaccination, which fits with T cell responses waning over time.

The sample in question was CD4+ T cells from PBMCs cultured without peptide, obtained before COVID-19 vaccination. The sequence is built from TRBV24-1 and TRBJ2-1; a tentative D match to TRBD2 spans 7 bases. The receptor comes from a human donor who received a COVID-19 vaccine. The CDR3 has the sequence CATSDELGGGGNEQFF. DNA sequence: TGTGCCACCAGTGATGAGCTGGGGGGGGGCGGCAATGAGCAGTTCTTC.